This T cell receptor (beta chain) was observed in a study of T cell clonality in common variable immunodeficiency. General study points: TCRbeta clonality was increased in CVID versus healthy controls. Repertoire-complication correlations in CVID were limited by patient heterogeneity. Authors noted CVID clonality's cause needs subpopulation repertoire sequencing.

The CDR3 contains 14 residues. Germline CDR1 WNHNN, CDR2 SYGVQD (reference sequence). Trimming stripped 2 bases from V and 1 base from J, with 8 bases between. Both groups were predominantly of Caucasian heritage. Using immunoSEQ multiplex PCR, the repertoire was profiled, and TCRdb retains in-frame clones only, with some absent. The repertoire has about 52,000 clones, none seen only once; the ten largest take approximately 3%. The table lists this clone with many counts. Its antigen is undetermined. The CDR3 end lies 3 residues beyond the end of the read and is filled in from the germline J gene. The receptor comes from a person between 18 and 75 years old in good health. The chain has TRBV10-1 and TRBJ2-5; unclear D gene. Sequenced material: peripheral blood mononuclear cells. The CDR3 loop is CASSETHSQETQYF. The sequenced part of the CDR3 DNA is TGCGCCAGCAGTGAGACTCACAGCCAAGAGACC.